The 21 T cell receptor beta chains listed next were all sequenced from one sample in a study of CD8+ T cells in alopecia areata. TCR sequencing used cDNA made by reverse transcription of extracted RNA. The assay was immunoSEQ multiplex PCR, and TCRdb's table has in-frame clones only and misses some. The data contain about 110,000 clones, approximately 59% of them seen just once; the ten biggest clones take up 20% to 25%. Source material: CD8+ T cells sorted from blood. These receptors all stem from a human donor in good health.

The genes are TRBV9 and TRBJ2-2; D tentatively reads TRBD1 or TRBD2 (6 bases each). The CDR3 is 14 residues long. The germline V and J ends were trimmed by 2 bases and 6 bases, with 11 bases remaining between them. In germline, CDR1 is SGDLS, CDR2 YYNGEE. The CDR3 loop reads CASSVGGRPGELFF. The CDR3 DNA sequence: TGTGCCAGCAGCGTTGGGGGGCGCCCCGGGGAGCTGTTTTTT.

The J gene is TRBJ1-6, the V gene TRBV6-6; D remains unclear. Germline CDR1 MNHNY, CDR2 SVGAGI (reference sequence). The CDR3 length is 13 residues. Deletions cut 8 bases from V and 12 bases from J, with 17 bases between. CDR3 DNA: TGTGCCAGCGGGTGGGGTGAGGGTGAACCCCTCCACTTT. This sequence encodes CASGWGEGEPLHF.

The chain carries TRBV5-1 and TRBJ1-1, with D possibly matching TRBD1 (5 bases). The CDR3 covers 16 residues. Trimming took 0 bases from V and 0 from J, leaving 12 bases between them. Germline CDR1 is SGHRS and CDR2 is YFSETQ. CDR3: CASSLEISGMNTEAFF. In DNA form, the CDR3 reads TGCGCCAGCAGCTTGGAGATTTCAGGGATGAACACTGAAGCTTTCTTT.

The chain is built from TRBV5-6 and TRBJ2-3; 12 nucleotides line up with TRBD2. The V gene's germline CDR1 is SGHDT and CDR2 YYEEEE. The CDR3 is 16 residues long. Trimming at V came to 2 bases and at J to 2 bases, leaving 3 bases not matched to a gene. The CDR3 region has the DNA TGTGCCAGCAGCTTCGGACTAGCGGGGTCCACAGATACGCAGTATTTT. Its translation: CASSFGLAGSTDTQYF.

The genes are TRBV5-6 and TRBJ2-2; 9 bases match TRBD2. The length of the CDR3 is 17 residues. After removal of 0 bases from V and 5 bases from J, the junction contained 8 bases not matched to a gene. Germline loops: CDR1 SGHDT, CDR2 YYEEEE. CDR3 loop: CASSLGLAGLRTGELFF. The CDR3 region has the DNA TGTGCCAGCAGCTTGGGGCTAGCGGGGTTAAGGACCGGGGAGCTGTTTTTT.

This chain links TRBV5-1 with TRBJ2-1; D perhaps matches TRBD1 (6 bases). The ends were cut back, 1 base at V and 5 bases at J, with 10 bases in the middle. The CDR3 sequence is 14 residues long. Germline CDR1 and CDR2: SGHRS and YFSETQ. CDR3 DNA: TGCGCCAGCAGCTTGTATGCAGGGGACAATGAGCAGTTCTTC. Translating it yields CASSLYAGDNEQFF. The whole variable domain, remainder taken from reference TRBV5-1 and TRBJ2-1, is KAGVTQTPRYLIKTRGQQVTLSCSPISGHRSVSWYQQTPGQGLQFLFEYFSETQRNKGNFPGRFSGRQFSNSRSEMNVSTLELGDSALYLCASSLYAGDNEQFFGPGTRLTVL.

CDR3 sequence (DNA): TGTGCCAGCAGCTTGGCAGGGAACGGCTATGGCTACACCTTC. It codes for CASSLAGNGYGYTF. This chain joins TRBV5-5 and TRBJ1-2, with D perhaps matching TRBD1 (5 bases). The CDR3 runs 14 residues. Germline CDR1 is SGHKS and CDR2 is YYEKEE (reference sequence). Trimming shortened V by 0 bases and J by 4 bases, and 10 bases separated the two germline ends.

V is TRBV5-6 and J is TRBJ1-2; tentatively, D is TRBD1 (6 bases). This CDR3 is 13 amino acids long. V lost 2 bases and J lost 4, with 9 bases in between. From germline, CDR1 is SGHDT and CDR2 YYEEEE. The CDR3 DNA sequence: TGTGCCAGCAGCTTCAGCAGGGGCTATGGCTACACCTTC. Protein: CASSFSRGYGYTF.

This clone has ten or more counts. This chain uses TRBV13 with TRBJ1-1; possibly TRBD1 for D (6 bases). CDR1 and CDR2 (germline): PRHDT, FYEKMQ (reference sequence). V dropped 1 base and J dropped 0 bases, with 9 bases sitting between them. This CDR3 has 15 amino acids. CDR3 coding DNA: TGTGCCAGCAGCTTAGACCAGGGGATGAACACTGAAGCTTTCTTT. It yields the protein CASSLDQGMNTEAFF.

The chain has TRBV7-8 and TRBJ2-7; tentative D call: TRBD2 (6 bases). This CDR3 comprises 15 residues. The germline V gene has CDR1 SGHVS and CDR2 FQNEAQ. V lost 4 bases and J lost 0, with 13 bases in between. CDR3 residues: CASSSEAGISYEQYF. Here the CDR3 DNA reads TGTGCCAGCAGCTCAGAGGCGGGAATCTCCTACGAGCAGTACTTC.

The V call is TRBV5-1, the J call TRBJ2-7; D call uncertain. The CDR3 sequence is 15 residues long. Trimming pared 0 bases from V and 3 bases from J, leaving 13 bases between. The germline gives CDR1 SGHRS, CDR2 YFSETQ. The CDR3 is CASSLDSPWGYEQYF. The CDR3 nucleotides read TGCGCCAGCAGCTTGGATTCCCCATGGGGCTACGAGCAGTACTTC.

The rearrangement joins TRBV10-3 to TRBJ2-7, with a weak D call TRBD1 (6 bases). This CDR3 region has 14 residues. The V and J ends lost 5 bases and 4 bases respectively, with 15 bases between them. Germline lookup yields CDR1 ENHRY and CDR2 SYGVKD. CDR3 in amino acids: CAISPGTSLYEQYF. DNA for the CDR3: TGTGCCATCAGTCCCGGGACAAGTCTTTACGAGCAGTACTTC.

V usage is TRBV2 and J usage is TRBJ2-2; 7 bases agree with TRBD2. The trim removed 0 bases at V and 10 bases at J, leaving 8 bases unmatched. The germline CDR1 and CDR2 sequences are SNHLY and FYNNEI. There are 15 residues in the CDR3. The CDR3 DNA reads as TGTGCCAGCAGTGAAGCTGGACTAGGGTCGACGGAGCTGTTTTTT. This sequence encodes CASSEAGLGSTELFF.

The chain joins TRBV28 to TRBJ2-7; weak D call: TRBD2 (6 bases). This CDR3 region has 16 residues. Trimming cost V 1 base and J 2 bases, with 15 bases left between them. Germline V gene lookup returns CDR1 MDHEN and CDR2 SYDVKM. CDR3 nucleotide sequence: TGTGCCAGCAGTTTATCTTATCAGGAGGGGACCTACGAGCAGTACTTC. Protein sequence: CASSLSYQEGTYEQYF.

The rearrangement links TRBV6-1 to TRBJ2-7, with D possibly being TRBD2 (5 bases). Germline values: CDR1 MNHNS, CDR2 SASEGT. Trimming took off 2 bases at V and 6 bases at J, with 11 bases between the two ends. The CDR3 consists of 13 residues. DNA of the CDR3: TGTGCCAGCAGTGAATTCGGGGTGCGCGAGCAGTACTTC. Its protein product is CASSEFGVREQYF.

The chain has TRBV28 and TRBJ1-1; the D is unclear. CDR3 length: 16 residues. The ends were cut back, 2 bases at V and 0 bases at J, with 13 bases in the middle. Germline V lookup: CDR1 MDHEN, CDR2 SYDVKM. CDR3 sequence reads: CASSLARPTMNTEAFF. The DNA of the CDR3 is TGTGCCAGCAGTTTAGCCCGACCGACGATGAACACTGAAGCTTTCTTT.

The CDR3 DNA reads TGTGCCACCGATGTGACAGGGTCCTACGAGCAGTACTTC. It is translated as CATDVTGSYEQYF. The chain is built from TRBV7-9 and TRBJ2-7; 7 bases are a match to TRBD1. The V gene end was trimmed by 10 bases and the J gene end by 1 base; junction bases not matched to a gene: 7. The CDR3 extends over 13 amino acids. Germline assignment: CDR1 SEHNR and CDR2 FQNEAQ (reference sequence).

The V call is TRBV10-3, the J call TRBJ1-1; D unresolved. Trimming cost V 0 bases and J 7 bases, with 9 bases left between them. Germline CDR1 reads ENHRY; CDR2 reads SYGVKD. The CDR3 contains 13 residues. CDR3 DNA sequence: TGTGCCATCAGTGAGTCGACGGGCTTTGAAGCTTTCTTT. It translates to CAISESTGFEAFF.

This clone was seen ten or more times. This chain joins TRBV10-3 and TRBJ1-2, with TRBD1 identical over 9 bases. The length of the CDR3 is 12 residues. CDR1 is ENHRY, CDR2 SYGVKD, per germline. V dropped 7 bases and J dropped 8; count of bases not matched to a gene: 5. The CDR3 DNA sequence: TGTGCCATCACCGGGACAGGGTTCGGCTACACCTTC. Amino acid sequence: CAITGTGFGYTF.

Only a few counts were recorded for this clone. The genes are TRBV7-9 and TRBJ2-7; perhaps D is TRBD1 or TRBD2 (5 bases each). Between the trimmed V and J ends, which lost 5 bases and 0 bases, there was a span of 8 bases. Germline assignment: CDR1 SEHNR and CDR2 FQNEAQ (reference sequence). The CDR3 is 13 amino acids. The CDR3 bases are TGTGCCAGCAGCCACGGGGCCTCCTACGAGCAGTACTTC. Protein: CASSHGASYEQYF. The variable domain in full, with the rest retrieved from reference TRBV7-9 and TRBJ2-7, is DTGVSQNPRHKITKRGQNVTFRCDPISEHNRLYWYRQTLGQGPEFLTYFQNEAQLEKSRLLSDRFSAERPKGSFSTLEIQRTEQGDSAMYLCASSHGASYEQYFGPGTRLTVT.

This sequence joins TRBV7-9 and TRBJ1-4; D might be TRBD1 (5 bases). The germline V gene encodes CDR1 SEHNR and CDR2 FQNEAQ (reference sequence). The CDR3 is 16 residues long. V was shortened by 5 bases and J by 5 bases, with 18 bases between the two germline ends. CDR3 in DNA: TGTGCCAGCAGCCGATGGCCAGGGAGACGAAATGAAAAACTGTTTTTT. This translates into CASSRWPGRRNEKLFF.